Below are 5 T cell receptor beta chains sequenced from a single sample in a study of T cell responses to AZD1222 COVID-19 vaccine. Clones were read by immunoSEQ multiplex PCR, and TCRdb kept only the in-frame ones, dropping some. This sample has about 150,000 clones, with around 90% found just once. The sequencing used peripheral blood, collected 28 days after the second AZD1222 dose. Receptor source: an adult who received the AZD1222 COVID-19 vaccine.

This chain links TRBV5-6 with TRBJ2-5; D is unclear. V was trimmed by 1 base and J by 1 base, leaving 11 bases between them. CDR3 length: 15 amino acids. Germline V CDR1 and CDR2: SGHDT, YYEEEE. CDR3 residues: CASSLLIRVQETQYF. CDR3 nucleotide sequence: TGTGCCAGCAGCTTGTTGATCCGAGTCCAAGAGACCCAGTACTTC. Complete variable domain (other parts from reference TRBV5-6 and TRBJ2-5): DAGVTQSPTHLIKTRGQQVTLRCSPKSGHDTVSWYQQALGQGPQFIFQYYEEEERQRGNFPDRFSGHQFPNYSSELNVNALLLGDSALYLCASSLLIRVQETQYFGPGTRLLVL.

The genes are TRBV11-2 and TRBJ2-7; no definite D call. CDR1 is SGHAT, CDR2 FQNNGV, per germline. V dropped 5 bases and J dropped 0 bases, with 11 bases sitting between them. CDR3 size: 14 residues. CDR3 amino acids: CASSAERVSYEQYF. CDR3 DNA sequence: TGTGCCAGCAGCGCCGAAAGGGTCTCCTACGAGCAGTACTTC. The whole variable domain, remainder taken from reference TRBV11-2 and TRBJ2-7, is EAGVAQSPRYKIIEKRQSVAFWCNPISGHATLYWYQQILGQGPKLLIQFQNNGVVDDSQLPKDRFSAERLKGVDSTLKIQPAKLEDSAVYLCASSAERVSYEQYFGPGTRLTVT.

The chain links TRBV15 to TRBJ1-2; 10 bases agree with TRBD1. V was pared by 0 bases and J by 0 bases, with 4 bases of the junction left unmatched. CDR1 LNHNV and CDR2 YYDKDF come from the germline V gene (reference sequence). The CDR3 sequence is 17 residues long. The CDR3 here is CATSRDRGQGTNYGYTF. The CDR3 nucleotides read TGTGCCACCAGCAGAGATAGGGGACAGGGGACTAACTATGGCTACACCTTC.

The chain uses TRBV19 and TRBJ1-5; tentative D call: TRBD1 (5 bases). This CDR3 is 12 amino acids long. V lost 7 bases, J lost 4 bases, and 8 bases lay in between. In germline, CDR1 is LNHDA, CDR2 SQIVND (reference sequence). Written as DNA, the CDR3 is TGTGCCAGTAACGACAGTAATCAGCCCCAGCATTTT. Encoded protein: CASNDSNQPQHF.

The genes are TRBV25-1 and TRBJ2-7; D gene unclear. The CDR3 totals 16 residues. Germline V gene lookup returns CDR1 MGHDK and CDR2 SYGVNS. V lost 2 bases and J 0 bases, leaving 14 bases between the germline ends. CDR3 sequence: CASSELGLAGSYEQYF. CDR3 sequence (DNA): TGTGCCAGCAGTGAACTTGGGTTAGCTGGCTCCTACGAGCAGTACTTC.